A single sample is the source of the 20 T cell receptor beta chains below, sequenced in a study of spatial heterogeneity in lung cancer. TCRdb reprocessed the 5' RACE reads via MiXCR and lists one record per CDR3 protein. The data contain roughly 39,000 distinct CDR3 sequences, approximately 7% of them seen just once; the ten biggest clones take up 40% to 45%. The time point was: sample taken at primary tumor resection. Unsorted samples of tumor, nontumor lung or frozen PBMC had their whole RNA sequenced. This sample comprised PBMCs, obtained at surgery. These receptors originate from a female donor with early-stage non-small cell lung cancer.

This clonotype was counted at least ten times. V is TRBV10-3 and J is TRBJ2-5; 7 nucleotides agree with TRBD2. Germline values: CDR1 ENHRY, CDR2 SYGVKD. This CDR3 has 12 residues. Trimming removed 6 bases from V and 5 bases from J; junction bases left unmatched: 3. The CDR3 is CAISGGSETQYF. The CDR3 nucleotides are TGTGCCATCAGCGGGGGGTCCGAGACCCAGTACTTC.

This clonotype was picked up many times. This chain links TRBV5-1 with TRBJ2-3; 7 bases are shared with TRBD2. Germline trimming cut 0 bases from V and 0 bases from J; bases unmatched to any gene: 4. Germline loops: CDR1 SGHRS, CDR2 YFSETQ. The CDR3 has 16 amino acids. Here the CDR3 DNA reads TGCGCCAGCAGCTTGGCCGGCGGGAGTAGCACAGATACGCAGTATTTT. Its translation is CASSLAGGSSTDTQYF. Supplemented by reference TRBV5-1 and TRBJ2-3, the full variable domain reads KAGVTQTPRYLIKTRGQQVTLSCSPISGHRSVSWYQQTPGQGLQFLFEYFSETQRNKGNFPGRFSGRQFSNSRSEMNVSTLELGDSALYLCASSLAGGSSTDTQYFGPGTRLTVL.

This clonotype showed up just a few times. V usage is TRBV2 and J usage is TRBJ1-5; D remains ambiguous. The CDR3 is made up of 16 amino acids. Germline V gene data show CDR1 as SNHLY and CDR2 as FYNNEI. V was pared by 6 bases and J by 2 bases, with 17 bases between. The CDR3, as DNA: TGTGCCAGCAGCGATAGACCGTATAAGGGCAATCAGCCCCAGCATTTT. Amino acids: CASSDRPYKGNQPQHF.

This clonotype has just a few counts. The genes are TRBV6-9 and TRBJ2-7; D gene unclear. Between the trimmed V and J ends, which lost 5 bases and 4 bases, there was a span of 9 bases. CDR1 is MNHGY and CDR2 is SVAAGI in the germline V gene. The CDR3 length is 12 residues. Here the CDR3 DNA reads TGTGCCAGCAGTCAGGACGTTTACGAGCAGTACTTC. It is translated as CASSQDVYEQYF.

A few counts support this clonotype. The chain uses TRBV7-9 and TRBJ2-3; 10 bases are shared with TRBD1. The CDR3 loop spans 15 amino acids. V trimming: 3 bases; J trimming: 3 bases; junction bases outside the gene matches: 3. Per germline, CDR1 SEHNR and CDR2 FQNEAQ (reference sequence). CDR3 amino acids: CASSFGGQGTDTQYF. Written as DNA, the CDR3 is TGTGCCAGCAGCTTCGGGGGACAGGGGACAGATACGCAGTATTTT.

This clonotype appeared many times. The chain carries TRBV5-1 and TRBJ1-2, with D hard to call. This CDR3 spans 14 amino acids. V lost 2 bases to trimming and J lost 0 bases, with 8 bases between them. Germline V gene data show CDR1 as SGHRS and CDR2 as YFSETQ. The CDR3 spells CASSFDGTNYGYTF. In nucleotides, the CDR3 is TGCGCCAGCAGCTTCGACGGTACTAACTATGGCTACACCTTC.

This clonotype occurred many times. This rearrangement joins TRBV12-3 or TRBV12-4 to TRBJ2-5, with TRBD2 identical over 12 bases. The CDR3 runs to 16 residues. V was pared by 5 bases and J by 0 bases, with 4 bases of the junction left unmatched. CDR3 sequence (DNA): TGTGCCAGCAGTACCAGACTAGCGGGGGACCAAGAGACCCAGTACTTC. It translates to CASSTRLAGDQETQYF.

This clonotype was counted a few times. V is TRBV12-3 or TRBV12-4 and J is TRBJ1-2; D is uncertain. V was trimmed by 8 bases and J by 4 bases, leaving 11 bases between them. This CDR3 contains 12 residues. CDR3 residues: CASAHSLYGYTF. CDR3 in DNA: TGTGCCAGCGCCCACAGCCTCTATGGCTACACCTTC.

This clonotype showed up many times. The chain links TRBV29-1 to TRBJ2-2; 8 positions agree with TRBD1. The trim removed 6 bases at V and 5 bases at J, leaving 2 bases unmatched. The germline gives CDR1 SQVTM, CDR2 ANQGSEA. This CDR3 is built from 12 residues. CDR3 protein: CSVRQGTGELFF. The DNA of the CDR3 is TGCAGCGTCCGACAGGGGACCGGGGAGCTGTTTTTT.

The rearrangement uses TRBV20-1 and TRBJ1-4, with 8 bases aligning to TRBD1. This CDR3 has 17 residues. The V and J ends lost 6 bases and 3 bases, in that order; junction bases with no gene match: 15. Germline lookup yields CDR1 DFQATT and CDR2 SNEGSKA (reference sequence). CDR3 DNA: TGCAGTGCCCTGGGGACAGGCCTTTTAACGGCTAATGAAAAACTGTTTTTT. This translates into CSALGTGLLTANEKLFF.

This clonotype has at least ten counts. The chain employs TRBV7-8 and TRBJ2-4; D is perhaps TRBD1 (5 bases). Deletions cut 1 base from V and 2 bases from J, with 6 bases between. Germline-derived CDR1 and CDR2 are SGHVS and FQNEAQ. The CDR3 covers 14 residues. CDR3 loop: CASSLGQSKNIQYF. The CDR3 DNA reads as TGTGCCAGCAGCTTAGGACAGTCCAAAAACATTCAGTACTTC.

This clonotype was seen a few times. The chain couples TRBV11-2 to TRBJ1-2; possibly TRBD1 for D (6 bases). The germline V gene has CDR1 SGHAT and CDR2 FQNNGV. CDR3 length: 14 residues. Trimming stripped 5 bases from V and 8 bases from J, with 18 bases between. Here the CDR3 DNA reads TGTGCCAGCAGCCCCGCTGGCAGGGGCGGGGGCTACACCTTC. Translating it yields CASSPAGRGGGYTF.

The table lists this clonotype with a few counts. The genes are TRBV7-2 and TRBJ1-6; possibly TRBD1 for D (6 bases). The CDR3 is 13 residues long. CDR1 and CDR2 from the germline V gene are SGHTA and FQGNSA. V was clipped by 4 bases and J by 14 bases, with 15 bases between them. In DNA form, the CDR3 reads TGTGCCAGCAGCTCGGACAGCGGCCGGGCCCTCCACTTT. This encodes CASSSDSGRALHF.

Many counts were recorded for this clonotype. The chain links TRBV5-1 to TRBJ1-2; 8 bases line up with TRBD1. From germline, CDR1 is SGHRS and CDR2 YFSETQ. The ends lost 4 bases at V and 5 bases at J; junction bases unmatched: 4. The CDR3 runs 13 residues. CDR3 sequence reads: CASSVGTGYGYTF. The CDR3 bases are TGCGCCAGCAGCGTTGGGACAGGTTATGGCTACACCTTC.

This clonotype was detected many times. The V call is TRBV4-3, the J call TRBJ2-3, with D hard to call. The V end lost 1 base, the J end lost 2 bases, and 10 bases lay between the germline ends. The CDR3 sequence is 15 residues long. The V gene's germline CDR1 is LGHNA and CDR2 YSLEER. The DNA for the CDR3 is TGCGCCAGCAGCCAAGTTGTAGTCACCACAGATACGCAGTATTTT. Amino acid sequence: CASSQVVVTTDTQYF.

This clonotype was seen at least ten times. The chain has TRBV19 and TRBJ1-5; 9 bases are a match to TRBD1. Trimming cost V 10 bases and J 5 bases; bases outside gene matches: 15. The CDR3 spans 16 residues. Germline CDR1 LNHDA, CDR2 SQIVND (reference sequence). CDR3 sequence reads: CATSPTSGTGYQPQHF. The CDR3 DNA sequence: TGTGCCACCTCACCGACCTCCGGGACAGGGTATCAGCCCCAGCATTTT. The full variable domain, completed using reference TRBV19 and TRBJ1-5, is DGGITQSPKYLFRKEGQNVTLSCEQNLNHDAMYWYRQDPGQGLRLIYYSQIVNDFQKGDIAEGYSVSREKKESFPLTVTSAQKNPTAFYLCATSPTSGTGYQPQHFGDGTRLSIL.

The V gene is TRBV5-1, the J gene TRBJ2-1; TRBD1 might be the D (6 bases). CDR1 and CDR2 from the germline V gene are SGHRS and YFSETQ. V was shortened by 1 base and J by 4 bases, with 9 bases between the two germline ends. This CDR3 contains 14 residues. CDR3 DNA sequence: TGCGCCAGCAGCTTGAGGACAGAATACAATGAGCAGTTCTTC. As protein: CASSLRTEYNEQFF.

This clonotype was detected ten times or more. This rearrangement joins TRBV20-1 to TRBJ1-2; a possible D gene is TRBD1 (5 bases). Germline V gene sequence: CDR1 DFQATT, CDR2 SNEGSKA (reference sequence). V lost 6 bases and J lost 4, with 15 bases in between. This CDR3 is built from 13 residues. The CDR3 loop reads CSAGRDISYGYTF. The DNA for the CDR3 is TGCAGTGCGGGCAGGGATATTAGCTATGGCTACACCTTC.

This clonotype was picked up many times. The chain couples TRBV4-3 to TRBJ1-1; D is possibly TRBD1 (5 bases). The germline gives CDR1 LGHNA, CDR2 YSLEER. V was shortened by 0 bases and J by 11 bases, with 16 bases between the two germline ends. The CDR3 consists of 14 residues. Here the CDR3 reads CASSQDRTLGTAFF. CDR3 in DNA: TGCGCCAGCAGCCAAGATCGGACGCTTGGGACGGCTTTCTTT.

This clonotype was seen ten or more times. V usage is TRBV21-1 and J usage is TRBJ2-3; no DNA check was done on the table's D call, TRBD2. TRBV21-1 is noted as a pseudogene. This CDR3 has 16 residues. The CDR3 region has the DNA TGTGCCAGCAGCAAAGTAGAGGGATCATCCACAGATACGCAGTATTTT. Encoded protein: CASSKVEGSSTDTQYF.